These 6 T cell receptor beta chains were sequenced from one sample in a study of post-analysis software for immune sequencing data. Findings and caveats of the study: Roughly 5 TRBV segments (TRBV5-6, TRBV5-1 and TRBV20-1 among them) occurred more frequently in patients than in controls.

Each TCR beta cDNA library carried unique molecular identifiers. MiXCR, run by TCRdb on the PCR reads, gives a single entry per CDR3 protein. The sample consists of a few hundred thousand distinct CDR3 sequences, around a third of them appearing once. Their antigen targets remain unknown. Material for sequencing was blood. The receptors stem from a girl aged 2-17 years with multiple sclerosis.

This clonotype was seen many times. This chain joins TRBV12-3 or TRBV12-4 and TRBJ2-5; D may be TRBD2 (6 bases). There are 13 residues in the CDR3. V lost 2 bases and J lost 5, with 9 bases in between. The CDR3 region has the DNA TGTGCCAGCAGTTTACTCCGGGGGGAGACCCAGTACTTC. This gives the protein CASSLLRGETQYF.

This clonotype was detected a few times. The chain is built from TRBV6-6 and TRBJ1-2, with unresolved D. V lost 0 bases and J lost 1, with 9 bases in between. The germline V gene encodes CDR1 MNHNY and CDR2 SVGAGI (reference sequence). CDR3 size: 15 residues. The CDR3 coding sequence is TGTGCCAGCAGTTACTCAGAGGTAGTTAACTATGGCTACACCTTC. Encoded protein: CASSYSEVVNYGYTF.

The V call is TRBV7-2, the J call TRBJ2-3; 9 bases are a match to TRBD2. Germline loops: CDR1 SGHTA, CDR2 FQGNSA. V dropped 4 bases and J dropped 5; count of bases not matched to a gene: 10. The CDR3 spans 16 residues. CDR3 loop: CASSSPAGGQGDTQYF. CDR3 nucleotides: TGTGCCAGCAGCTCCCCTGCGGGGGGGCAGGGAGATACGCAGTATTTT.

This clonotype was detected only a few times. The genes are TRBV11-2 and TRBJ2-5; 8 nucleotides line up with TRBD1. Judging by the DNA end, TRBJ2-7 fits better; the J call may be wrong. CDR3 length: 14 residues. CDR1 SGHAT and CDR2 FQNNGV come from the germline V gene. The CDR3 coding sequence is TGTGCCAGCAGCCGTACCGGGACAGGAAACGAGCAGTACTTC. Its protein is CASSRTGTGNEQYF.

This chain links TRBV7-2 with TRBJ2-3; possible D gene TRBD1, 5 bases. Germline loops: CDR1 SGHTA, CDR2 FQGNSA. V shed 2 bases and J shed 4 bases, with 13 bases lying between them. CDR3 length equals 15 residues. The CDR3: CASSLPGQGADTQYF. Written as DNA, the CDR3 is TGTGCCAGCAGCTTACCTGGCCAGGGCGCAGATACGCAGTATTTT.

This clonotype has a handful of counts. The chain combines TRBV27 with TRBJ1-2; D may be TRBD1 (6 bases). This CDR3 is 16 amino acids long. V lost 5 bases to trimming and J lost 2 bases, with 18 bases between them. CDR1 and CDR2 (germline): MNHEY, SMNVEV (reference sequence). The CDR3 protein is CASSPQGILLNYGYTF. CDR3 DNA sequence: TGTGCCAGCAGTCCCCAGGGGATCCTACTGAACTATGGCTACACCTTC.